This is a list of T cell receptor beta chains from one sample in a study of blood T cell repertoires in COVID-19. TCRdb's table, derived via immunoSEQ multiplex PCR, lists solely in-frame clones and lacks some. The sample has roughly 140,000 clones; less than 85% are singletons. Input material: peripheral blood. The origin of the receptors is a woman aged 80 or older in a cohort sampled during active or convalescent COVID-19. The CDR3 runs from the conserved cysteine through the conserved F or W. D genes are given only for firm matches. Size values are once, few and many counts, or a class for expanded clones, and some rows have none.

V: TRBV11-1
size: NA
D: TRBD1
J: TRBJ2-1
CDR3: CASSLPPGQGENEQFF
DNA: TGTGCCAGCAGCTTGCCCCCGGGACAGGGGGAAAATGAGCAGTTCTTC

V: TRBV6-6
size: NA
D: NA
J: TRBJ1-5
CDR3: CASSNYRGQQPQHF
DNA: TGTGCCAGCAGCAACTACCGAGGGCAACAGCCCCAGCATTTT

V: TRBV7-9
size: NA
D: NA
J: TRBJ2-2
CDR3: CASSQPGERTHGELFF
DNA: TGTGCCAGCAGCCAGCCCGGTGAGCGGACCCACGGGGAGCTGTTTTTT

V: TRBV6-2/TRBV6-3
size: NA
D: TRBD1
J: TRBJ1-6
CDR3: CASSFPPGQGVSPLHF
DNA: TGTGCCAGCAGTTTCCCTCCGGGACAGGGGGTATCACCCCTCCACTTT

V: TRBV5-1
size: NA
D: NA
J: TRBJ1-1
CDR3: CASNFDRMNTEAFF
DNA: TGCGCCAGCAATTTCGACAGGATGAACACTGAAGCTTTCTTT

V: TRBV11-2
size: NA
D: NA
J: TRBJ2-1
CDR3: CASSLSRGAYNEQFF
DNA: TGTGCCAGCAGCTTATCGCGGGGAGCCTACAATGAGCAGTTCTTC

V: TRBV5-6
size: NA
D: TRBD1
J: TRBJ1-6
CDR3: CASSFRDRGPLLHF
DNA: TGTGCCAGCAGCTTCCGGGACAGGGGCCCCCTCCTCCACTTT

V: TRBV2
size: NA
D: NA
J: TRBJ1-3
CDR3: CASSSTGTGNTIYF
DNA: TGTGCCAGCAGTTCTACAGGGACTGGAAACACCATATATTTT

V: TRBV30
size: NA
D: TRBD2
J: TRBJ2-5
CDR3: CAWSGSGETQYF
DNA: TGTGCCTGGAGTGGTAGCGGGGAGACCCAGTACTTC

V: TRBV6-5
size: NA
D: NA
J: TRBJ1-6
CDR3: CASRRIEVQPLHF
DNA: TGTGCCAGCAGGCGCATAGAGGTTCAACCCCTCCACTTT

V: TRBV2
size: NA
D: NA
J: TRBJ2-5
CDR3: CASSRGQLQETQYF
DNA: TGTGCCAGCAGTAGAGGACAGCTCCAAGAGACCCAGTACTTC

V: TRBV7-7
size: NA
D: NA
J: TRBJ2-3
CDR3: CASSKGTTDTQYF
DNA: TGTGCTAGCAGCAAAGGGACTACAGATACGCAGTATTTT

V: TRBV11-2
size: NA
D: TRBD1
J: TRBJ2-2
CDR3: CASSLYRGRGRVGELFF
DNA: TGTGCCAGCAGCTTATATCGGGGCAGGGGGCGCGTCGGGGAGCTGTTTTTT

V: TRBV4-2
size: NA
D: TRBD1
J: TRBJ2-5
CDR3: CASSPGQGFQETQYF
DNA: TGTGCCAGCAGCCCGGGACAGGGGTTCCAAGAGACCCAGTACTTC

V: TRBV19
size: NA
D: TRBD1
J: TRBJ2-7
CDR3: CASRRGQGREQYF
DNA: TGTGCCAGTCGGAGGGGACAGGGACGAGAGCAGTACTTC

V: TRBV5-4
size: NA
D: NA
J: TRBJ2-2
CDR3: CASSLTSITSGTGELFF
DNA: TGTGCCAGCAGCTTGACGTCGATCACCAGCGGCACCGGGGAGCTGTTTTTT

V: TRBV5-1
size: NA
D: NA
J: TRBJ1-2
CDR3: CASSYQGPPNYGYTF
DNA: TGCGCCAGCAGCTATCAGGGGCCTCCTAACTATGGCTACACCTTC

V: TRBV4-2
size: NA
D: TRBD1
J: TRBJ1-6
CDR3: CASSPNRGYNSPLHF
DNA: TGTGCCAGCAGCCCAAACAGGGGTTATAATTCACCCCTCCACTTT

V: TRBV5-6
size: once
D: NA
J: TRBJ1-1
CDR3: CASSFRGNTEAFF
DNA: TGTGCCAGCAGCTTCCGGGGGAACACTGAAGCTTTCTTT

V: TRBV19
size: NA
D: NA
J: TRBJ2-2
CDR3: CASSMLGNWGELFF
DNA: TGTGCCAGTAGTATGCTAGGAAATTGGGGGGAGCTGTTTTTT

V: TRBV18
size: NA
D: NA
J: TRBJ2-5
CDR3: CASSQQVQETQYF
DNA: TGTGCCAGCTCACAACAGGTACAAGAGACCCAGTACTTC

V: TRBV5-4
size: NA
D: NA
J: TRBJ2-1
CDR3: CASSLRGGLGEQFF
DNA: TGTGCCAGCAGCTTGAGGGGGGGGTTAGGTGAGCAGTTCTTC

V: TRBV6-6
size: once
D: TRBD1
J: TRBJ1-2
CDR3: CASSPGQGYYGYTF
DNA: TGTGCCAGCAGTCCGGGACAGGGGTACTATGGCTACACCTTC

V: TRBV27
size: NA
D: NA
J: TRBJ2-2
CDR3: CASSLWVTGTGELFF
DNA: TGTGCCAGCAGTTTATGGGTGACAGGTACCGGGGAGCTGTTTTTT

V: TRBV5-1
size: NA
D: TRBD1
J: TRBJ1-2
CDR3: CASSTDRAYGYTF
DNA: TGCGCCAGCAGCACCGACAGGGCCTATGGCTACACCTTC

V: TRBV2
size: NA
D: TRBD1
J: TRBJ1-2
CDR3: CASSGTGTSYYGYTF
DNA: TGTGCCAGCAGTGGGACAGGGACCTCTTACTATGGCTACACCTTC

V: TRBV5-1
size: NA
D: NA
J: TRBJ2-2
CDR3: CASSLDQITGELFF
DNA: TGCGCCAGCAGCTTGGACCAGATCACCGGGGAGCTGTTTTTT

V: TRBV30
size: NA
D: NA
J: TRBJ1-2
CDR3: CAWTFRGWDYGYTF
DNA: TGTGCCTGGACCTTCAGGGGTTGGGACTATGGCTACACCTTC

V: TRBV5-1
size: NA
D: NA
J: TRBJ1-2
CDR3: CASSLAVTSNYGYTF
DNA: TGCGCCAGCAGCTTGGCCGTGACTTCTAACTATGGCTACACCTTC

V: TRBV4-3
size: NA
D: TRBD1
J: TRBJ1-2
CDR3: CASSQVEGAGYGYTF
DNA: TGCGCCAGCAGCCAAGTCGAGGGGGCGGGCTATGGCTACACCTTC

V: TRBV7-3
size: NA
D: TRBD2
J: TRBJ2-2
CDR3: CASREATGGPTGELFF
DNA: TGTGCCAGCAGGGAGGCCACGGGGGGGCCCACCGGGGAGCTGTTTTTT

V: TRBV3-1/TRBV3-2
size: NA
D: NA
J: TRBJ1-2
CDR3: CASSPRQFYGYTF
DNA: TGTGCCAGCAGCCCCCGACAGTTCTATGGCTACACCTTC

V: TRBV6-5
size: few
D: NA
J: TRBJ1-1
CDR3: CASTRTQTGTEAFF
DNA: TGTGCCAGCACCCGGACACAGACTGGCACTGAAGCTTTCTTT

V: TRBV7-3
size: once
D: NA
J: TRBJ2-3
CDR3: CASSAGPRGALADTQYF
DNA: TGTGCCAGCAGCGCTGGCCCTCGGGGGGCTCTAGCAGATACGCAGTATTTT

V: TRBV15
size: few
D: NA
J: TRBJ2-1
CDR3: CATSRMAGSHTNEQFF
DNA: TGTGCCACCAGCAGGATGGCAGGATCCCACACCAATGAGCAGTTCTTC

V: TRBV4-2
size: NA
D: NA
J: TRBJ1-5
CDR3: CASSQLGQDQPQHF
DNA: TGTGCCAGCAGCCAGCTGGGACAAGATCAGCCCCAGCATTTT

V: TRBV19
size: NA
D: NA
J: TRBJ1-6
CDR3: CASRPGQSHNSPLHF
DNA: TGTGCCAGTAGACCCGGACAGAGCCATAATTCACCCCTCCACTTT

V: TRBV4-2
size: NA
D: NA
J: TRBJ1-1
CDR3: CASSQPQTGLGTEAFF
DNA: TGTGCCAGCAGCCAACCACAGACAGGTTTGGGCACTGAAGCTTTCTTT

V: TRBV11-2
size: NA
D: TRBD1
J: TRBJ2-2
CDR3: CASSLSGTVTGELFF
DNA: TGTGCCAGCAGCTTAAGTGGGACAGTCACCGGGGAGCTGTTTTTT

V: TRBV9
size: NA
D: NA
J: TRBJ2-3
CDR3: CASSVAWGGTDTQYF
DNA: TGTGCCAGCAGCGTAGCCTGGGGGGGCACAGATACGCAGTATTTT

V: TRBV5-1
size: NA
D: NA
J: TRBJ2-1
CDR3: CASRLPQANEQFF
DNA: TGCGCCAGCAGGCTCCCCCAGGCAAATGAGCAGTTCTTC

V: TRBV5-5
size: NA
D: TRBD2
J: TRBJ2-2
CDR3: CASSLRGANTGELFF
DNA: TGTGCCAGCAGCTTGCGGGGGGCGAACACCGGGGAGCTGTTTTTT

V: TRBV4-3
size: once
D: TRBD1
J: TRBJ1-2
CDR3: CASSQWTGGGYTF
DNA: TGCGCCAGCAGTCAATGGACAGGAGGAGGCTACACCTTC

V: TRBV6-5
size: NA
D: TRBD1
J: TRBJ1-2
CDR3: CASIRDRGSGGYTF
DNA: TGTGCCAGCATTAGGGACAGGGGATCGGGTGGCTACACCTTC

V: TRBV7-2
size: NA
D: TRBD2
J: TRBJ2-1
CDR3: CASSSSGGPYNEQFF
DNA: TGTGCCAGCAGCTCTAGCGGGGGCCCCTACAATGAGCAGTTCTTC

V: TRBV4-1
size: NA
D: TRBD1
J: TRBJ1-1
CDR3: CASSQDPTGKTFF
DNA: TGCGCCAGCAGCCAGGATCCGACAGGGAAGACTTTCTTT

V: TRBV4-3
size: NA
D: TRBD1
J: TRBJ1-5
CDR3: CASSQRTGGNQPQHF
DNA: TGCGCCAGCAGCCAAAGAACAGGGGGCAATCAGCCCCAGCATTTT

V: TRBV3-1/TRBV3-2
size: NA
D: TRBD2
J: TRBJ2-7
CDR3: CASSPGTSGGNEQYF
DNA: TGTGCCAGCAGCCCTGGGACTAGCGGGGGGAACGAGCAGTACTTC

V: TRBV19
size: NA
D: TRBD1
J: TRBJ1-6
CDR3: CASSRQGANDNSPLHF
DNA: TGTGCCAGTAGTAGACAGGGGGCCAACGATAATTCACCCCTCCACTTT

V: TRBV18
size: NA
D: TRBD1
J: TRBJ2-3
CDR3: CASSPDRGRADTQYF
DNA: TGTGCCAGCTCACCAGACAGGGGGCGAGCAGATACGCAGTATTTT